This paragraph reports one TCR beta chain. Antigen specificity is unknown. This table comes from immunoSEQ multiplex PCR, and its TCRdb copy is limited to in-frame clones, with some not included. The sample gives 2.3 million or so clones, about 92% of which show up once; 0.39% is in the top ten. Unmatched junction bases numbered 6, after V lost 0 bases and J lost 6 bases. Germline V lookup: CDR1 SGHDT, CDR2 YYEEEE. The CDR3 extends over 14 amino acids. The sample comes from a study of shared clonotypes between healthy human individuals. The study's findings and limits: It was the few donors that limited the genetic and exposure-history diversity represented. Clonotype sharing levels among donors were expected to vary with sequencing depth.

The TCR was taken from a man younger than 35 in good health. Some clones in this sample may be carry-over from other donors' samples. Sequenced material: naive CD4+ T cells from PBMCs. This sample's subset: CD45RA+ positively selected. The chain combines TRBV5-6 with TRBJ2-7; 7 bases fit TRBD2. The CDR3 region is CASSLARREVEQYF. Here the CDR3 DNA reads TGTGCCAGCAGCTTGGCCCGACGGGAGGTCGAGCAGTACTTC.